This passage covers 22 T cell receptor beta chains from one sample sequenced in a study of molecular identifiers for immune sequencing clone quantification. TCRdb called the PCR reads again in MiXCR, with one record for every CDR3 protein. The sample has approximately 550,000 distinct CDR3 sequences, about 20% seen once; the top ten hold more than 0.8%. The sample comprised naive CD8+ T cells from blood, with Jurkat cell RNA spiked in. Subset indicated: FACS-sorted CD8+CD4-CCR7+CD45RA+ naive T cells. These receptors were taken from a human donor in good health. Some libraries in this study had Jurkat cell RNA spiked in.

V and J are TRBV28 and TRBJ2-1; 7 bases are a match to TRBD1. V shed 6 bases, J shed 4 bases, and the junction held 9 bases outside the gene matches. In germline, CDR1 is MDHEN, CDR2 SYDVKM. This CDR3 is 15 amino acids long. This CDR3 reads CASSSAGTAYNEQFF. CDR3 DNA sequence: TGTGCCAGCAGCTCGGCCGGGACAGCTTACAATGAGCAGTTCTTC. Using reference TRBV28 and TRBJ2-1 for the parts outside the CDR3, the full variable domain is DVKVTQSSRYLVKRTGEKVFLECVQDMDHENMFWYRQDPGLGLRLIYFSYDVKMKEKGDIPEGYSVSREKKERFSLILESASTNQTSMYLCASSSAGTAYNEQFFGPGTRLTVL.

This clonotype was observed a few times. This chain connects TRBV27 to TRBJ2-7; D is perhaps TRBD2 (6 bases). The CDR3 length is 15 residues. The germline V gene has CDR1 MNHEY and CDR2 SMNVEV (reference sequence). Trimming cost V 4 bases and J 5 bases, with 18 bases left between them. CDR3 sequence: CASSSLLARAHEQYF. Here the CDR3 DNA reads TGTGCCAGCAGTTCCCTTCTAGCGAGAGCCCACGAGCAGTACTTC.

Many counts were recorded for this clonotype. The CDR3 nucleotides read TGTGCCAGCAGCAGGGGGGACACAGATACGCAGTATTTT. Translated: CASSRGDTDTQYF. This chain connects TRBV6-6 to TRBJ2-3; D perhaps matches TRBD1 (7 bases). Trimming pared 6 bases from V and 2 bases from J, leaving 9 bases between. CDR1 and CDR2 (germline): MNHNY, SVGAGI (reference sequence). The CDR3 consists of 13 residues.

A remark on this clonotype: A much larger clonotype is one base distant, so this may be a read error. The CDR3 loop reads CSVVPASGSYGQYF. CDR3 DNA sequence: TGCAGCGTAGTACCGGCTAGCGGGAGTTACGGGCAGTACTTC. The V call is TRBV29-1, the J call TRBJ2-7, with 10 positions matching TRBD2. The CDR3 runs 14 residues. Germline V gene lookup returns CDR1 SQVTM and CDR2 ANQGSEA.

This clonotype was picked up a small number of times. The V call is TRBV6-1, the J call TRBJ2-1; D is undetermined. This CDR3 has 13 amino acids. V dropped 5 bases and J dropped 7 bases, with 12 bases sitting between them. Germline CDR1 and CDR2: MNHNS and SASEGT. CDR3 nucleotides: TGTGCCAGCAGTTTAAACCTCATAAATGAGCAGTTCTTC. Its translation: CASSLNLINEQFF.

This clonotype was found many times. This chain links TRBV9 with TRBJ1-1; 8 bases fit TRBD1. This CDR3 is built from 18 residues. Looked up from germline, CDR1 is SGDLS and CDR2 is YYNGEE. Unmatched junction bases numbered 11, after V lost 0 bases and J lost 1 base. CDR3 nucleotides: TGTGCCAGCAGCGTAGCTCGGGACAGGTTTGGGGCGAACACTGAAGCTTTCTTT. Residues: CASSVARDRFGANTEAFF.

This chain links TRBV4-1 with TRBJ1-1; weak D call: TRBD1 (5 bases). In germline, CDR1 is MGHRA, CDR2 YSYEKL. The CDR3 sequence is 15 residues long. With 0 bases removed from V and 2 bases from J, the gap between germline ends came to 10 bases. CDR3 DNA: TGCGCCAGCAGCCAAGATGAGGGGATTAACACTGAAGCTTTCTTT. This codes for CASSQDEGINTEAFF.

This clonotype was detected only a few times. This rearrangement joins TRBV7-9 to TRBJ2-5; the D gene is possibly TRBD2 (6 bases). CDR1 and CDR2 from the germline V gene are SEHNR and FQNEAQ (reference sequence). The CDR3 has 15 residues. The V end lost 3 bases, the J end lost 2 bases, and 13 bases lay between the germline ends. As DNA, the CDR3 is TGTGCCAGCAGCTTTTTGTGGGGGGTACAAGAGACCCAGTACTTC. Its translation: CASSFLWGVQETQYF.

Comments on this clonotype: A single base separates this from a much larger clone, so it may be a read error. The V call is TRBV7-9, the J call TRBJ2-3, with D tentatively TRBD1 or TRBD2 (5 bases each). CDR1 SEHNR and CDR2 FQNEAQ come from the germline V gene (reference sequence). The CDR3 covers 15 residues. CDR3 sequence (DNA): TGTACCAGCAGCCCACTAGGGGTAGACACAGATACGCAGTATTTT. Protein: CTSSPLGVDTDTQYF.

This sequence joins TRBV6-5 and TRBJ2-7, with 7 bases that match TRBD1. With 0 bases clipped from V and 2 bases from J, the junction kept 4 bases outside the gene matches. The CDR3 is made up of 15 amino acids. Germline V gene lookup returns CDR1 MNHEY and CDR2 SVGAGI. The CDR3 spells CASSYSIQGAYEQYF. In DNA form, the CDR3 reads TGTGCCAGCAGTTACTCGATTCAGGGGGCCTACGAGCAGTACTTC.

V gene TRBV29-1 combines with J gene TRBJ2-7, with 7 bases identical to TRBD2. This CDR3 region has 16 residues. Losses at the gene ends were 5 bases for V and 2 bases for J; bases not matched to a gene: 15. In germline, CDR1 is SQVTM, CDR2 ANQGSEA. CDR3 nucleotide sequence: TGCAGCGTTCACCGGGGCGGGGGAACGGAAACCTACGAGCAGTACTTC. Encoded protein: CSVHRGGGTETYEQYF.

The table lists this clonotype with a few counts. This sequence joins TRBV10-1 and TRBJ1-6; 11 bases fit TRBD1. The CDR3 is 16 amino acids. V was pared by 0 bases and J by 7 bases, with 2 bases of the junction left unmatched. The germline CDR1 and CDR2 sequences are WNHNN and SYGVQD (reference sequence). CDR3 amino acids: CASSESRDRGNSPLHF. The CDR3 DNA reads TGCGCCAGCAGTGAGTCTAGGGACAGGGGGAATTCACCCCTCCACTTT.

This clonotype was detected only a few times. The chain links TRBV2 to TRBJ2-7, with TRBD1 matching 7 bases. The CDR3 covers 16 residues. The germline V gene encodes CDR1 SNHLY and CDR2 FYNNEI. V trimming: 6 bases; J trimming: 3 bases; junction bases outside the gene matches: 14. The CDR3 region is CASRDRSSRVLYEQYF. The CDR3 DNA reads TGTGCCAGCAGGGACAGGAGTTCACGCGTCCTCTACGAGCAGTACTTC.

The chain uses TRBV12-3 or TRBV12-4 and TRBJ1-2; no reliable D call. The CDR3 length is 11 residues. The V gene lost 10 bases and the J gene lost 4 bases, with 10 bases spanning the gap. The DNA for the CDR3 is TGTGCCACCTTCATTGGCTATGGCTACACCTTC. Amino acid sequence: CATFIGYGYTF.

J is TRBJ2-3 and V is TRBV9, with D possibly matching TRBD2 (6 bases). Looked up from germline, CDR1 is SGDLS and CDR2 is YYNGEE. This CDR3 region has 14 residues. Trimming removed 2 bases at V and 2 bases at J, with 9 bases between. The CDR3 is CASSVSGVTDTQYF. CDR3 nucleotide sequence: TGTGCCAGCAGCGTGTCGGGGGTCACAGATACGCAGTATTTT. Together with reference TRBV9 and TRBJ2-3, the CDR3 gives the full variable domain: DSGVTQTPKHLITATGQRVTLRCSPRSGDLSVYWYQQSLDQGLQFLIQYYNGEERAKGNILERFSAQQFPDLHSELNLSSLELGDSALYFCASSVSGVTDTQYFGPGTRLTVL.

This clonotype was seen a handful of times. The chain combines TRBV20-1 with TRBJ2-7; D might be TRBD2 (6 bases). The CDR3 loop spans 14 amino acids. Trimming took 0 bases from V and 3 from J, leaving 12 bases between them. Germline assignment: CDR1 DFQATT and CDR2 SNEGSKA (reference sequence). This CDR3 reads CSAREEGGGYEQYF. The CDR3 DNA sequence: TGCAGTGCTAGAGAGGAGGGTGGGGGCTACGAGCAGTACTTC.

This clonotype was counted a few times. The rearrangement uses TRBV18 and TRBJ2-7; 7 bases fit TRBD1. The CDR3 has 13 residues. J gave up 5 bases and V 5 bases, and 6 bases lay outside the gene matches. Looked up from germline, CDR1 is KGHSH and CDR2 is LQKENI. The CDR3 coding sequence is TGTGCCAGCTCAGAAGACAGGGTCAACGAGCAGTACTTC. It specifies CASSEDRVNEQYF.

The rearrangement uses TRBV12-3 or TRBV12-4 and TRBJ1-4; a weak D match, TRBD1 (6 bases). The CDR3 is made up of 16 amino acids. V was pared by 5 bases and J by 7 bases, with 20 bases between. Here the CDR3 DNA reads TGTGCCAGCAGTGCCCCTACAGGGACGATTCGTGAAAAACTGTTTTTT. Translated: CASSAPTGTIREKLFF.

The rearrangement joins TRBV30 to TRBJ2-7; TRBD2 might be the D (5 bases). Germline CDR1 GTSNPN, CDR2 SVGIG (reference sequence). The CDR3 loop spans 15 amino acids. V lost 0 bases and J lost 2, with 14 bases in between. CDR3 sequence reads: CAWSVGGPFTYEQYF. The CDR3 nucleotides read TGTGCCTGGAGTGTGGGCGGGCCGTTCACCTACGAGCAGTACTTC. Full variable domain (outside the CDR3, taken from reference TRBV30 and TRBJ2-7): SQTIHQWPATLVQPVGSPLSLECTVEGTSNPNLYWYRQAAGRGLQLLFYSVGIGQISSEVPQNLSASRPQDRQFILSSKKLLLSDSGFYLCAWSVGGPFTYEQYFGPGTRLTVT.

The chain is built from TRBV4-3 and TRBJ1-2; D not resolved. Deletions cut 0 bases from V and 2 bases from J, with 19 bases between. This CDR3 has 18 residues. Germline CDR1 reads LGHNA; CDR2 reads YSLEER. CDR3 amino acids: CASSQDRPRLFVNYGYTF. CDR3 coding DNA: TGCGCCAGCAGCCAAGATCGCCCCCGGCTCTTCGTGAACTATGGCTACACCTTC.

This clonotype appeared many times. This chain joins TRBV28 and TRBJ2-3; 12 bases line up with TRBD2. Unmatched junction bases numbered 5, after V lost 7 bases and J lost 0 bases. The CDR3 has 16 residues. The germline V gene has CDR1 MDHEN and CDR2 SYDVKM. CDR3 DNA sequence: TGTGCCAGCACCGTCGGGACTAGCGGGAGCACAGATACGCAGTATTTT. It codes for CASTVGTSGSTDTQYF.

In its sample, this clonotype was seen many times. One end of the junction does not line up with germline, which may come from a read error. This chain uses TRBV5-5 with TRBJ2-7, with D perhaps matching TRBD1 (6 bases). Germline V gives CDR1 SGHKS, CDR2 YYEKEE (reference sequence). CDR3 size: 13 residues. CDR3 sequence (DNA): TGTGCCAGCAGCTTGGGACAGGTCTACGTGCAGTACTTC. Its protein product is CASSLGQVYVQYF.